This TCR beta chain was found in a study of beta chain features in type 1 diabetes. The investigators reverse transcribed all of the isolated RNA, so they sequenced expressed TCRB transcripts. Clones were sequenced by immunoSEQ multiplex PCR, and TCRdb holds only the in-frame ones, with some missing. The data contain about 45,000 clones, roughly 56% of them singletons. Looked up from germline, CDR1 is SGHTA and CDR2 is FQGNSA. The J segment lost 6 bases and the V segment lost 5 bases, leaving 21 bases of the junction unmatched. The CDR3 is 18 amino acids. The specimen sequenced was Tregs from blood. The source is a woman younger than 30 in good health. The chain uses TRBV7-2 and TRBJ1-1, with 7 bases aligning to TRBD1. The DNA of the CDR3 is TGTGCCAGCAGCCCTCGGAGGGGGCGACACCGGTTAGTCCCTGAAGCTTTCTTT. Translation gives CASSPRRGRHRLVPEAFF.